Sequencing of this T cell receptor (beta chain) was carried out in a study of T cell repertoires in cytomegalovirus infection. Study details: Public TCR beta signatures indicated both CMV infection and matching HLA type. Broader study findings: HLA-C-restricted CMV-specific TCR beta clonotypes were dominant in the ex vivo response.

TCRdb itself ran the reads through MiXCR, one entry per CDR3 protein. The sample has some 280,000 distinct CDR3 sequences, about an eighth seen once. This clonotype was counted at least ten times. The antigen is undetermined. Germline V gene sequence: CDR1 MGHDK, CDR2 SYGVNS. V shed 4 bases, J shed 3 bases, and the junction held 0 bases outside the gene matches. CDR3 length: 13 amino acids. This TCR derives from a human donor in good health (CMV status not recorded). Some clones in this sample may be carry-over from other donors' samples. V is TRBV25-1 and J is TRBJ2-4; TRBD1 aligns across 7 bases. Input material: PBMCs. CDR3 sequence (DNA): TGTGCCAGCAGTGGGACAGGCAAAAACATTCAGTACTTC. It specifies CASSGTGKNIQYF.